This T cell receptor (beta chain) was recorded in a study of shared clonotypes between healthy human individuals (TCRdb year 2020). As for the study more broadly: A few men and a couple of women, aged 18 to 49 years, made up the cohort. To estimate repertoire size and how much clonotype sharing occurs between individuals, the study deeply sequenced the blood TCR repertoires of 4 to 6 healthy adults. To increase sequencing depth and limit assay-specific biases, TCR repertoire library preparation and sequencing were carried out by different laboratories using diverse techniques. Leukapheresis yielded between about 0.9 and 10 billion PBMCs per donor.

The donors were healthy, HIV-negative adults with no recently reported acute infections or vaccinations. Every donor was a Caucasian adult living in Nashville, Tennessee, USA. For unsorted samples, some 87 million PBMCs were counted, and genomic DNA was extracted using the QIAamp DNA Blood Mini kit. After blood collection by leukapheresis, PBMCs were isolated using Ficoll-Histopaque density gradient centrifugation and then cryopreserved in the vapor phase of liquid nitrogen. In the germline V gene, CDR1 corresponds to MNHEY and CDR2 to SVGAGI. V is pared back by 5 bases and J by 7 bases, with 12 bases lying between the germline termini. CDR3 length: 14 amino acids, cysteine to phenylalanine. The only DNA kept is the CDR3, 42 bases in frame from the first base. Here is what the overall study found, with its caveats: Because the study included a small number of donors, the genetic and exposure-history diversity represented was limited. Sampling was restricted to blood, and TCR repertoires in tissue are likely to differ from TCR repertoires in blood. Pairwise subsampling led to the expectation that sequencing depth would affect the degree of clonotype sharing among donors.

Using the deep immunoSEQ assay, TCR CDR3 regions were amplified from genomic DNA by multiplex PCR. Extracted genomic DNA from each cell subset was distributed evenly across all wells of several immunoSEQ 96-well plates, and each plate was treated as a replicate. Each replicate PCR for unsorted PBMC received roughly 300 ng genomic DNA, equal to about 30,000 T cell genomes. Ten immunoSEQ deep assay plates were used to sequence the unsorted PBMC genomic DNA. Purified libraries were measured with a Qubit 3.0 fluorometer, size-checked on a Bioanalyzer 2100, and measured again with the KAPA Library Quantification kit. Each immunoSEQ 96-well plate was sequenced on its own single-read 150-cycle Illumina NextSeq 550 flow cell. The paper's data handling went like this. Because the immunoSEQ output held only junctional sequences and lacked quality scores, the filtering could not match the filtering applied to full-length reads. To assign V/J genes and CDR3, sequences were annotated against IMGT germline references using PyIR, a Python wrapper for IgBLAST v1.9. Reads were filtered out if the reads had weak V/J assignments (E-value above 1e-6), no CDR3, stop codons, out-of-frame junctions, or ambiguous translated residues. V3J clonotypes were defined by identical inferred V gene, J gene, and CDR3 amino acid sequence. Percentage overlap between repertoires was computed as shared unique clonotypes divided by the size of the smaller repertoire. Repertoire richness was assessed with RTK rarefaction, the Chao1 estimator, and Recon v2.1 estimates of unobserved clonotypes. TCRdb carries this immuneACCESS record with in-frame sequences only. Its versions omit some clonotypes, under half of them owing to an unresolved V gene in the studies checked, with the rest unexplained. D and trimming were read from the DNA, whereas the V and J calls and clone size are those reported in that table. This sample lists 450,000 to 650,000 clones; roughly 79% were detected once. Of the sample, approximately 12% falls within the top ten clones.

Details on this clone: Its antigen is unknown. It has no much larger one-base neighbor in the sample; base qualities were not kept.

The sequence is built from TRBV6-5 and TRBJ1-6; the best D guess is TRBD1, with 5 bases matching. The source of this sequence is a woman aged 40 to 50 in good health. Some clones in this sample may be carry-over from other donors' samples. The material sequenced was PBMCs. CDR3 loop: CASSEGPWNSPLHF. Read as DNA, the sequence is TGTGCCAGCAGTGAGGGACCGTGGAATTCACCCCTCCACTTT.